These 21 T cell receptor beta chains were all obtained from the same sample, sequenced in a study of blood T cells in healthy people across ages. PCR was performed a second time for roughly 7 to 11 cycles using a sample-barcoded 5' primer and a J-beta primer mix. MiXCR was run by TCRdb on the 5' RACE reads, yielding one entry per CDR3 protein. In the table there are 980,000 or so distinct CDR3 sequences, roughly 50% of which are singletons. Material: blood. Receptors were obtained from a man aged 25-45 years in good health.

This clonotype was seen more than once but under ten times. The V call is TRBV5-1, the J call TRBJ2-5, with 9 bases lining up with TRBD2. This CDR3 is built from 14 residues. V gave up 4 bases and J gave up 11 bases; unmatched junction bases: 12. Germline loops: CDR1 SGHRS, CDR2 YFSETQ. The chain's CDR3 is CASSPRLAVDEQYF. The CDR3 coding sequence is TGCGCCAGCAGCCCGAGACTAGCGGTGGATGAGCAGTACTTC. The entire variable domain, with the rest obtained from reference TRBV5-1 and TRBJ2-5, is as follows: KAGVTQTPRYLIKTRGQQVTLSCSPISGHRSVSWYQQTPGQGLQFLFEYFSETQRNKGNFPGRFSGRQFSNSRSEMNVSTLELGDSALYLCASSPRLAVDEQYFGPGTRLLVL.

The V gene is TRBV21-1, the J gene TRBJ1-2. TRBV21-1 is given as a pseudogene. The CDR3 has 21 amino acids. This chain's CDR3 is CASSKIRNELWLGGCSNGYTF. CDR3 nucleotides: TGTGCCAGCAGCAAAATCAGGAATGAACTATGGCTGGGTGGTTGTTCGAATGGCTACACCTTC.

This clonotype showed up many times. This chain joins TRBV5-6 and TRBJ2-1; 7 positions match TRBD2. The length of the CDR3 is 13 residues. The ends lost 5 bases at V and 6 bases at J; junction bases unmatched: 5. CDR1 is SGHDT, CDR2 YYEEEE, per germline. In DNA, the CDR3 is TGTGCCAGCAGAATAGCGGGTCGCAATGAGCAGTTCTTC. Residues: CASRIAGRNEQFF.

The chain combines TRBV4-3 with TRBJ2-3; D is uncertain. Germline loops: CDR1 LGHNA, CDR2 YSLEER. This CDR3 spans 15 amino acids. Trimming took 2 bases from V and 2 from J, leaving 11 bases between them. Written as DNA, the CDR3 is TGCGCCAGCAGCCAATCTGAGGTCCACACAGATACGCAGTATTTT. It codes for CASSQSEVHTDTQYF.

The DNA for the CDR3 is TGTGCCAGCAGCTTAGATGGGGGGGGCAGCGTCTACGAGCAGTACTTC. It yields the protein CASSLDGGGSVYEQYF. The chain carries TRBV11-3 and TRBJ2-7, with D perhaps matching TRBD2 (7 bases). Trimming stripped 0 bases from V and 3 bases from J, with 15 bases between. CDR1 and CDR2 from the germline V gene are SGHNT and YENEEA. This CDR3 has 16 amino acids. Together with reference TRBV11-3 and TRBJ2-7, the CDR3 gives the full variable domain: EAGVVQSPRYKIIEKKQPVAFWCNPISGHNTLYWYLQNLGQGPELLIRYENEEAVDDSQLPKDRFSAERLKGVDSTLKIQPAELGDSAVYLCASSLDGGGSVYEQYFGPGTRLTVT.

V and J are TRBV24-1 and TRBJ2-3, with D maybe TRBD2 (5 bases). V lost 0 bases, J lost 1 base, and 10 bases lay in between. Germline V lookup: CDR1 KGHDR, CDR2 SFDVKD. The CDR3 runs to 16 residues. CDR3 in DNA: TGTGCCACCAGTGATTTGTCGAGGACTGGCACAGATACGCAGTATTTT. The encoded protein is CATSDLSRTGTDTQYF.

The rearrangement uses TRBV3-1 and TRBJ2-3; TRBD1 agrees at 7 bases. This CDR3 has 17 residues. J lost 3 bases, V lost 0 bases, and 9 bases had no gene match. From germline, CDR1 is LGHDT and CDR2 YNNKEL (reference sequence). The CDR3 region is CASSQDGRGTSTDTQYF. The CDR3 nucleotides are TGTGCCAGCAGCCAAGACGGCAGGGGGACGAGTACAGATACGCAGTATTTT.

This clonotype was seen a handful of times. The chain employs TRBV7-2 and TRBJ2-1; D perhaps matches TRBD1 (6 bases). Trimming took 8 bases from V and 0 from J, leaving 17 bases between them. CDR3 length equals 16 residues. The germline V gene encodes CDR1 SGHTA and CDR2 FQGNSA. This CDR3 reads CASARGDFPSYNEQFF. CDR3 DNA sequence: TGTGCCAGCGCCAGGGGAGATTTCCCCTCCTACAATGAGCAGTTCTTC.

V is TRBV4-3 and J is TRBJ2-1, with a tentative D call TRBD2 (5 bases). The V end lost 0 bases, the J end lost 5 bases, and 14 bases lay between the germline ends. The CDR3 runs 16 residues. Germline V gene data show CDR1 as LGHNA and CDR2 as YSLEER. CDR3 residues: CASSQDARDRHNEQFF. In DNA, the CDR3 is TGCGCCAGCAGCCAAGATGCCCGGGATCGGCACAATGAGCAGTTCTTC.

This clonotype was seen a handful of times. The DNA is omitted, as the CDR3 cannot be located on it reliably, and the CDR3 follows TCRdb's listing. The chain uses TRBV7-2 and TRBJ2-3; TRBD1 is the table's D call, not checked against the DNA. Per germline, CDR1 SGHTA and CDR2 FQGNSA. A total of 13 residues make up the CDR3, ends included. CDR3 amino acids: CASSFGPGDTQYF.

The chain carries TRBV20-1 and TRBJ2-1; 9 bases are shared with TRBD2. With V trimmed by 0 bases and J by 6 bases, 3 bases remained unmatched. CDR1 and CDR2 from the germline V gene are DFQATT and SNEGSKA (reference sequence). The CDR3 runs 14 residues. The CDR3 DNA sequence: TGCAGTGCTAGAGAGGGACTAGCACCCAATGAGCAGTTCTTC. Protein product: CSAREGLAPNEQFF.

The chain recombines TRBV6-5 with TRBJ2-1; 9 nucleotides align to TRBD2. The germline gives CDR1 MNHEY, CDR2 SVGAGI. The CDR3 has 15 residues. V lost 2 bases to trimming and J lost 4 bases; unmatched junction nucleotides: 3. CDR3 amino acids: CASSYRTSAYNEQFF. As DNA, the CDR3 is TGTGCCAGCAGTTACAGGACTAGCGCATACAATGAGCAGTTCTTC.

The chain is built from TRBV7-9 and TRBJ1-1; 7 bases line up with TRBD1. Trimming removed 5 bases from V and 13 bases from J; junction bases left unmatched: 4. CDR3 size: 10 residues. Germline V gene lookup returns CDR1 SEHNR and CDR2 FQNEAQ (reference sequence). CDR3 sequence (DNA): TGTGCCAGCAGCGCGACAGGGCTTTTCTTT. This sequence encodes CASSATGLFF.

Of note for this clonotype: A clone one base away is much larger, so this may be a read error. The genes are TRBV24-1 and TRBJ2-5; the match to TRBD1 covers 7 bases. The CDR3 has 14 residues. The germline V gene encodes CDR1 KGHDR and CDR2 SFDVKD. Losses at the gene ends were 3 bases for V and 3 bases for J; bases not matched to a gene: 3. CDR3 residues: CATSDPGTEETQYF. CDR3 in DNA: TGTGCCACCAGTGATCCCGGGACAGAAGAGACCCAGTACTTC.

This chain links TRBV21-1 with TRBJ2-1; the DNA was not compared with TRBD1, the D call given in the table. TRBV21-1 represents a pseudogene. The CDR3 spans 13 residues. The CDR3 here is CASSERGANYQFF. As DNA, the CDR3 is TGTGCCAGCAGCGAAAGGGGGGCAAACTATCAGTTCTTC.

This clonotype was seen repeatedly, ten times or more. This rearrangement joins TRBV29-1 to TRBJ2-1, with D maybe TRBD1 (6 bases). The CDR3 consists of 13 residues. The germline gives CDR1 SQVTM, CDR2 ANQGSEA. Trimming took off 7 bases at V and 5 bases at J, with 15 bases between the two ends. CDR3 sequence: CSAIPGHNNEQFF. The CDR3 bases are TGCAGCGCTATACCGGGACATAACAATGAGCAGTTCTTC.

This clonotype was recorded a few times. The chain links TRBV5-8 to TRBJ2-1; 8 bases match TRBD1. Matching the DNA end better, TRBJ2-7 makes the J call doubtful. The CDR3 totals 15 residues. CDR1 and CDR2 (germline): SGHTS, YDEGEE. The CDR3 coding sequence is TGTGCCAGCAGCTCACCCGACAGGGGTCCCAACGAGCAGTACTTC. Translated, it gives CASSSPDRGPNEQYF.

Details on this clonotype: A read error may be the cause here, since a much bigger clone is one base away. V is TRBV6-5 and J is TRBJ1-2; maybe TRBD1 (6 bases). The CDR3 is made up of 15 amino acids. CDR1 and CDR2 from the germline V gene are MNHEY and SVGAGI. CDR3 bases: TGTGCCGGCAGCAGGGGAGAAGGGTCTAACTATGGCTACACCTTC. Its protein product is CAGSRGEGSNYGYTF.

V and J are TRBV7-9 and TRBJ1-2, with D perhaps matching TRBD1 (6 bases). There are 15 residues in the CDR3. CDR1 is SEHNR and CDR2 is FQNEAQ in the germline V gene (reference sequence). Between the trimmed V and J ends, which lost 1 base and 4 bases, there was a span of 13 bases. DNA for the CDR3: TGTGCCAGCAGCTTAGTGGGGGGCGTCCCCTATGGCTACACCTTC. Residues: CASSLVGGVPYGYTF.

V and J are TRBV10-3 and TRBJ2-5, with D maybe TRBD1 (5 bases). The CDR3 runs 13 residues. V lost 3 bases and J 5 bases, leaving 10 bases between the germline ends. CDR1 and CDR2 (germline): ENHRY, SYGVKD. For the CDR3, the DNA is TGTGCCATCAGTGATTGGGGCTCTGAGACCCAGTACTTC. It translates to CAISDWGSETQYF.

This chain's CDR3 is CASSPDGLAEQFF. In nucleotides, the CDR3 is TGTGCCAGCAGCCCCGACGGACTAGCGGAGCAGTTCTTC. The chain joins TRBV12-3 or TRBV12-4 to TRBJ2-1; 9 bases agree with TRBD2. J was trimmed by 10 bases and V by 6 bases; bases with no gene match: 7. CDR3 length: 13 residues.